The subject of this entry is one T cell receptor (beta chain). The data originate from a study of blood T cell repertoires in COVID-19. Study-level information: Acute and convalescent COVID-19 samples came from the United States, Italy and Spain.

This CDR3 region has 14 residues. CDR1 is SGHVS and CDR2 is FNYEAQ in the germline V gene. Trimming took off 1 base at V and 7 bases at J, with 11 bases between the two ends. Study processing details: Quantification of nucleated cells was approximated via reference gene primer amplification. Assay used: immunoSEQ multiplex PCR; TCRdb lists only in-frame clones, some missing. D and trimming come from the DNA, and the V and J calls and clone size come from that table. The sample consists of 340,000 or so clones, over 70% of them appearing once. The sequenced sample consisted of peripheral blood. The chain employs TRBV7-6 and TRBJ1-5; tentative D call: TRBD1 (5 bases). The clonotype originates from a man between 25 and 39 years old with active or convalescent COVID-19. CDR3 protein: CASSLEQERQPQHF. DNA of the CDR3: TGTGCCAGCAGCTTAGAACAGGAGAGGCAGCCCCAGCATTTT.